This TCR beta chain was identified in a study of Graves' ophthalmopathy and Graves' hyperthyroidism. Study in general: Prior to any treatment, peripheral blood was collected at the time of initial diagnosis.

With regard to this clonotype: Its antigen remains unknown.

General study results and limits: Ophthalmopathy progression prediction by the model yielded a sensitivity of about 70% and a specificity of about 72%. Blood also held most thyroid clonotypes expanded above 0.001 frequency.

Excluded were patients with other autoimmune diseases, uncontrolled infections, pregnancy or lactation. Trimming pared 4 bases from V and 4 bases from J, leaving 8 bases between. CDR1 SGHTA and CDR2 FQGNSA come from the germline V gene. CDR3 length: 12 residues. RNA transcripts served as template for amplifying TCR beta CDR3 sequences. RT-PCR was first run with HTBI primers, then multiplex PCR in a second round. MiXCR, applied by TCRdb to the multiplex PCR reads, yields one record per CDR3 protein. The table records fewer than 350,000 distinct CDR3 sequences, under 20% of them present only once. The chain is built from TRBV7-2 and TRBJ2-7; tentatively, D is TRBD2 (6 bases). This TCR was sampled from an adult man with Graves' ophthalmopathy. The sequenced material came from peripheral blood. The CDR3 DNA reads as TGTGCCAGCAGCTGGGGACTTTACGAGCAGTACTTC. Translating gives CASSWGLYEQYF.